Below are 12 T cell receptor beta chains sequenced from a single sample in a study of CD8 T cells in Susac syndrome. Random-hexamer reverse transcription was applied to roughly 0.5 to 1 ug RNA. TCRdb independently ran MiXCR on the immunoSEQ multiplex PCR reads; one entry per CDR3 protein. The table shows about 150,000 distinct CDR3 sequences, with nearly 97% occurring only once. The specimen was CD8+ T cells from PBMCs. All receptors derive from a human donor with multiple sclerosis.

This sequence joins TRBV20-1 and TRBJ2-5; D is uncertain. V shed 6 bases and J shed 3 bases, with 17 bases lying between them. This CDR3 spans 14 amino acids. The V gene's germline CDR1 is DFQATT and CDR2 SNEGSKA (reference sequence). CDR3 DNA: TGCAGTGCCTTTCGGGCGAACAATGAAGAGACCCAGTACTTC. This translates into CSAFRANNEETQYF.

This rearrangement joins TRBV27 to TRBJ1-1, with a tentative D call TRBD1 (6 bases). The germline V gene encodes CDR1 MNHEY and CDR2 SMNVEV (reference sequence). Trimming cost V 6 bases and J 5 bases, with 13 bases left between them. The CDR3 has 13 residues. CDR3 amino acids: CASSPGAGTEAFF. The CDR3, as DNA: TGTGCCAGCAGCCCGGGGGCAGGGACTGAAGCTTTCTTT.

The chain uses TRBV12-3 or TRBV12-4 and TRBJ2-3, with D perhaps TRBD2 (5 bases). This CDR3 is 14 amino acids long. V lost 6 bases and J lost 4, with 14 bases in between. CDR3 loop: CASSPIGVADTQYF. DNA for the CDR3: TGTGCCAGCAGCCCTATCGGGGTGGCAGATACGCAGTATTTT.

V usage is TRBV5-1 and J usage is TRBJ2-1, with 7 bases aligning to TRBD1. Germline CDR1 reads SGHRS; CDR2 reads YFSETQ. Germline trimming cut 3 bases from V and 7 bases from J; bases unmatched to any gene: 10. This CDR3 is built from 15 residues. CDR3 amino acids: CASSSSGTALNEQFF. Written as DNA, the CDR3 is TGCGCCAGCAGCTCCTCCGGGACAGCCTTAAATGAGCAGTTCTTC.

The chain links TRBV19 to TRBJ2-1; 9 bases are a match to TRBD2. V was clipped by 3 bases and J by 3 bases; unmatched bases: 3. CDR1 LNHDA and CDR2 SQIVND come from the germline V gene (reference sequence). CDR3 size: 15 residues. Here the CDR3 reads CASSIARGGYNEQFF. The CDR3 region has the DNA TGTGCCAGTAGTATTGCGCGGGGGGGCTACAATGAGCAGTTCTTC.

This clonotype has only one observation. The gene calls are TRBV7-9 and TRBJ2-1, with 11 bases identical to TRBD2. In germline, CDR1 is SEHNR, CDR2 FQNEAQ (reference sequence). CDR3 length: 17 amino acids. V shed 5 bases, J shed 4 bases, and the junction held 10 bases outside the gene matches. The CDR3 DNA sequence: TGTGCCAGCAGCACAACGACTAGCGGGGATCTTTACAATGAGCAGTTCTTC. Residues: CASSTTTSGDLYNEQFF.

This rearrangement joins TRBV7-3 to TRBJ2-2; no clear D. V was trimmed by 7 bases and J by 4 bases, leaving 13 bases between them. There are 14 residues in the CDR3. CDR1 SGHTA and CDR2 FQGTGA come from the germline V gene. Here the CDR3 DNA reads TGTGCCAGCACCGAGTCCACCCTCACCGGGGAGCTGTTTTTT. Translation: CASTESTLTGELFF.

The CDR3 coding sequence is TGCGCCAGCAGCCTGGTAATCGGGACAGTGAACACTGAAGCTTTCTTT. It is translated as CASSLVIGTVNTEAFF. V is TRBV5-1 and J is TRBJ1-1; TRBD1 matches at 7 bases. The V gene end was trimmed by 4 bases and the J gene end by 0 bases; junction bases not matched to a gene: 9. The V gene's germline CDR1 is SGHRS and CDR2 YFSETQ. The CDR3 loop spans 16 amino acids.

This clonotype occurred once. The J gene is TRBJ2-7, the V gene TRBV4-1, with 7 bases aligning to TRBD2. V lost 2 bases, J lost 4 bases, and 5 bases stayed unmatched. The V gene's germline CDR1 is MGHRA and CDR2 YSYEKL. The CDR3 sequence is 14 residues long. The CDR3 loop is CASSQTLSGYEQYV. In nucleotides, the CDR3 is TGCGCCAGCAGCCAAACTCTTAGCGGGTACGAGCAGTACGTC.

This clonotype was seen once. The genes are TRBV27 and TRBJ2-5, with D perhaps being TRBD1 or TRBD2 (5 bases each). Trimming took off 8 bases at V and 0 bases at J, with 19 bases between the two ends. The CDR3 runs 16 residues. Germline V gene sequence: CDR1 MNHEY, CDR2 SMNVEV (reference sequence). CDR3 nucleotide sequence: TGTGCCAGCTCGACGGGACGGACGGCAAACCAAGAGACCCAGTACTTC. Translating it yields CASSTGRTANQETQYF.

The chain has TRBV28 and TRBJ1-1; no clear D. The ends were cut back, 3 bases at V and 0 bases at J, with 8 bases in the middle. The CDR3 runs to 14 residues. In germline, CDR1 is MDHEN, CDR2 SYDVKM. The DNA for the CDR3 is TGTGCCAGCAGTTTTCAAGCCCTGAACACTGAAGCTTTCTTT. Translated, it gives CASSFQALNTEAFF.

The rearrangement joins TRBV7-3 to TRBJ2-3, with 7 bases lining up with TRBD1. With 3 bases clipped from V and 4 bases from J, the junction kept 4 bases outside the gene matches. This CDR3 region has 14 residues. The germline CDR1 and CDR2 sequences are SGHTA and FQGTGA. The CDR3 spells CASSFGTASDTQYF. Written as DNA, the CDR3 is TGTGCCAGCAGCTTCGGGACAGCTTCAGATACGCAGTATTTT.